These T cell receptor beta chains were read from a single sample in a study of T cells in Graves' hyperthyroidism and ophthalmopathy. TCRdb re-called the multiplex PCR reads with MiXCR, one entry per CDR3 protein. Of 750,000 to 950,000 distinct CDR3 sequences detected, over 35% appear once; the ten largest clones hold roughly 8.3%. Source material: blood. The receptors originated from a man younger than 30 with Graves' hyperthyroidism. Both conserved end residues are part of each CDR3. Fields, in order: clone size, J gene, D gene, V gene, CDR3 DNA, CDR3 protein. A D gene is named only where the DNA matches it firmly. Rows give clone size only sometimes, using once, few, many, or a class for an expanded clone.

. | TRBJ2-7 | TRBD2 | TRBV5-1 | TGCGCCAGCAGCTTGTGGCTAGCGGGAGTAAAGCCGACCTACGAGCAGTACTTC | CASSLWLAGVKPTYEQYF
few | TRBJ2-2 | . | TRBV20-1 | TGCAGTGGGGCCTCCGGGACGAACACCGGGGAGCTGTTTTTT | CSGASGTNTGELFF
many | TRBJ1-2 | TRBD1 | TRBV7-9 | TGTGCCAGCAGCCAGGGACAGAACTATGGCTACACCTTC | CASSQGQNYGYTF
. | TRBJ1-1 | . | TRBV24-1 | TGTGCCACCAGTGATCCGACAAAGAACACTGAAGCTTTCTTT | CATSDPTKNTEAFF
. | TRBJ2-5 | . | TRBV15 | TGTGCCACCAGCAGAGATTCAATCCGGGAAGAGACCCAGTACTTC | CATSRDSIREETQYF
few | TRBJ2-7 | . | TRBV2 | TGTGCCAGCAGAAGGCCCCAGGGAGTCCACGAGCAGTACTTC | CASRRPQGVHEQYF
many | TRBJ1-2 | . | TRBV20-1 | TGCAGTGCTAGAGATTTTGAGGGGAACTATGGCTACACCTTC | CSARDFEGNYGYTF
many | TRBJ1-6 | . | TRBV20-1 | TGCAGTGCTAGCCGTGGGGGGCTTGCGACCGAGCCCCTCCACTTT | CSASRGGLATEPLHF
. | TRBJ1-4 | . | TRBV27 | TGTGCCAGCAGTTTATCTAGGGGAAAACTGTTTTTT | CASSLSRGKLFF
many | TRBJ1-5 | . | TRBV24-1 | TGTGCCACCAGTGAGTCACGGGTAAATCAGCCCCAGCATTTT | CATSESRVNQPQHF
. | TRBJ2-1 | TRBD2 | TRBV29-1 | TGCAGCGTTGTTGGGACTAGCGGCAATGAGCAGTTCTTC | CSVVGTSGNEQFF
many | TRBJ1-6 | . | TRBV2 | TGTGCCAGCAGTGAGAGGGCTTCGAATAATTCACCCCTCCACTTT | CASSERASNNSPLHF
few | TRBJ1-1 | . | TRBV12-3/TRBV12-4 | TGTGCCAGCGGCCTAAGGGGAACTGAAGCTTTCTTT | CASGLRGTEAFF
many | TRBJ1-2 | . | TRBV20-1 | TGCAGTGCTAGCCACAAGACTAACTATGGCTACACCTTC | CSASHKTNYGYTF
. | TRBJ2-2 | . | TRBV10-1 | TGCGCCAGCGGCATTCGGCCGGTCGGGGAGCTGTTTTTT | CASGIRPVGELFF
. | TRBJ2-2 | . | TRBV30 | TGTGCCTGGAGTGTAGGCAGCACCGGGGAGCTGTTTTTT | CAWSVGSTGELFF
. | TRBJ2-3 | . | TRBV7-6 | TGTGCCAGCAGCCCAGTGGCGGATACGCAGTATTTT | CASSPVADTQYF
many | TRBJ2-7 | TRBD2 | TRBV7-8 | TGTGCCAGCAGCTCCACCGGGACTAGCGCGTACGAGCAGTACTTC | CASSSTGTSAYEQYF
. | TRBJ1-2 | TRBD1 | TRBV2 | TGTGCCAGCAACGATGACAGGGTGATCTCCTATGGCTACACCTTC | CASNDDRVISYGYTF
. | TRBJ2-7 | . | TRBV24-1 | TGTGCCACGCTAGAGACGGAGGCTCGGGAGCAGTACTTC | CATLETEAREQYF
. | TRBJ2-5 | TRBD2 | TRBV7-9 | TGTGCCATCACCGGGACTAGCGTCCGAAGTCCGGAGACCCAGTACTTC | CAITGTSVRSPETQYF
many | TRBJ1-1 | . | TRBV29-1 | TGCAGCGCCCTGGGGTCTGGAGGAACTGAAGCTTTCTTT | CSALGSGGTEAFF
few | TRBJ1-1 | . | TRBV12-3/TRBV12-4 | TGTGCCAGCAGCCCTGGGGCCTACGGCACTGAAGCTTTCTTT | CASSPGAYGTEAFF
. | TRBJ2-2 | TRBD1 | TRBV11-1 | TGTGCCAGCAGCACTGGGACAGGAGTCCTTAACACCGGGGAGCTGTTTTTT | CASSTGTGVLNTGELFF
many | TRBJ2-5 | TRBD2 | TRBV10-3 | TGTGCCATCAGTCCGGGACTAAATCAAGAGACCCAGTACTTC | CAISPGLNQETQYF
many | TRBJ2-7 | . | TRBV29-1 | TGCAGCGTTAATGCCCAGGGTGGCTACGAGCAGTACTTC | CSVNAQGGYEQYF
few | TRBJ1-6 | TRBD1 | TRBV7-2 | TGTGCCAGGCCCGGGACAGGGGAAACTTGGGCTCGTTCACCCCTCCACTTT | CARPGTGETWARSPLHF
many | TRBJ1-4 | TRBD1 | TRBV29-1 | TGCAGCGTTTCTCCGACAGGGTTTAATGAAAAACTGTTTTTT | CSVSPTGFNEKLFF
. | TRBJ1-1 | . | TRBV2 | TGTGCCAGCAGTGAGTTTTCCGGGACCCCTAAGGGAGCTTTCTTT | CASSEFSGTPKGAFF
. | TRBJ2-7 | . | TRBV7-9 | TGTGCCAGCAGCTTCTCCCGGTCGTCCGGCGAGCAGTACTTC | CASSFSRSSGEQYF
few | TRBJ1-1 | . | TRBV20-1 | TGCAGTGCTAGAGATGGAGGTGCCGGGAGCACTGAAGCTTTCTTT | CSARDGGAGSTEAFF
. | TRBJ2-1 | . | TRBV2 | TGTGCCAGCAGCGAAACAGGGTCCTACAATGAGCAGTTCTTC | CASSETGSYNEQFF
. | TRBJ2-7 | . | TRBV20-1 | TGCAGTGCTGGAGGGGGATTTTCCTACGAGCAGTACTTC | CSAGGGFSYEQYF
many | TRBJ1-5 | . | TRBV10-3 | TGTGCCATCAGTGAAGGAAGGTTCAATCAGCCCCAGCATTTT | CAISEGRFNQPQHF
. | TRBJ1-2 | . | TRBV29-1 | TGCAGCGTTGTATCGGGGAACACCGGGGATGGCTACACCTTC | CSVVSGNTGDGYTF
. | TRBJ2-7 | . | TRBV7-2 | TGTGCCAGCAGCTTTCAGGATTACTACGAGCAGTACTTC | CASSFQDYYEQYF
. | TRBJ1-3 | . | TRBV12-3/TRBV12-4 | TGTGCCAGCAATCCCCCCTCTGGAAACACCATATATTTT | CASNPPSGNTIYF
. | TRBJ2-1 | . | TRBV11-1 | TGTGCCAGCAGCTTACTGTTGGAGGAGGTGGAGCAGTTCTTC | CASSLLLEEVEQFF
. | TRBJ1-1 | . | TRBV2 | TGTGCCAGCAGCCCCGGGACTGTGAAGACTTTCTTT | CASSPGTVKTFF
many | TRBJ2-5 | . | TRBV9 | TGTGCCAGCAGCCCGACGAACCAAGAGACCCAGTACTTC | CASSPTNQETQYF
few | TRBJ2-5 | . | TRBV7-2 | TGTGCCAGCAGCTCCGGGGGTTATATGAAAGAGACCCAGTACTTC | CASSSGGYMKETQYF
many | TRBJ1-2 | TRBD1 | TRBV4-1 | TGCGCCAGCAGCCAAGAGACAGGGAGCGTGTATGGCTACACCTTC | CASSQETGSVYGYTF
few | TRBJ1-1 | . | TRBV5-5 | TGTGCCAGCACCATGACGGCTATTGAAGCTTTCTTT | CASTMTAIEAFF
few | TRBJ1-6 | TRBD1 | TRBV11-3 | TGTGCCAGCAGCTTCTTTGGACAGGGTCATTCACCCCTCCACTTT | CASSFFGQGHSPLHF
many | TRBJ2-7 | . | TRBV10-3 | TGTGCCATCAGTGAGAAGTACTCCTACGAGCAGTACTTC | CAISEKYSYEQYF
. | TRBJ1-4 | TRBD1 | TRBV2 | TGTGCCAGCAGTCGAAAGGGGGGGGACAGGGGAAAACTGTTTTTT | CASSRKGGDRGKLFF
many | TRBJ2-5 | TRBD2 | TRBV10-3 | TGTGCTACTAGCGGGGATCAAGAGACCCAGTACTTC | CATSGDQETQYF
many | TRBJ1-5 | . | TRBV25-1 | TGTGCCAGCAGCGAAGGGACCTTTAGCAATCAGCCCCAGCATTTT | CASSEGTFSNQPQHF